A selection of T cell receptor beta chains follows, all from one sample in a study of glioma-infiltrating T cells after dendritic cell vaccination. Sequenced by immunoSEQ multiplex PCR; TCRdb stores in-frame clones only, minus some. The repertoire includes roughly 60,000 clones, about 89% of them detected once, and around a tenth sits in the top ten. Specimen: blood, collected after dendritic cell vaccination. All receptors derive from a human donor with glioblastoma. The CDR3 runs from the conserved cysteine through the conserved F or W. The D gene is left open where the match is weak. Rows give clone size only sometimes, using once, few, many, or a class for an expanded clone.

V: TRBV7-6
J: TRBJ1-1
size: once
length: 15
D: TRBD1
CDR3: CASSLRTGTGAEAFF
DNA: TGTGCCAGCAGCCTTCGGACAGGGACCGGCGCTGAAGCTTTCTTT

V: TRBV18
J: TRBJ2-3
size: .
length: 14
D: TRBD1
CDR3: CASSRTGYTDTQYF
DNA: TGTGCCAGCTCAAGGACAGGATACACAGATACGCAGTATTTT

V: TRBV4-1
J: TRBJ2-7
size: once
length: 20
D: TRBD1
CDR3: CASSQDSEGQGVPGDYEQYF
DNA: TGCGCCAGCAGCCAAGACTCGGAAGGACAGGGGGTGCCCGGAGACTACGAGCAGTACTTC

V: TRBV19
J: TRBJ1-1
size: .
length: 16
D: TRBD1
CDR3: CASRAGTGGSKTEAFF
DNA: TGTGCCAGTAGAGCCGGGACAGGGGGATCGAAGACTGAAGCTTTCTTT

V: TRBV29-1
J: TRBJ2-3
size: .
length: 12
D: .
CDR3: CSVARGPDTQYF
DNA: TGCAGCGTTGCGCGGGGGCCAGATACGCAGTATTTT

V: TRBV14
J: TRBJ2-1
size: once
length: 14
D: .
CDR3: CASSRPTSGLARFF
DNA: TGTGCCAGCAGCCGACCCACCTCGGGACTGGCCCGGTTCTTC

V: TRBV19
J: TRBJ1-1
size: .
length: 15
D: .
CDR3: CASSIAPGMNTEAFF
DNA: TGTGCCAGTAGTATAGCCCCGGGGATGAACACTGAAGCTTTCTTT

V: TRBV11-3
J: TRBJ2-5
size: .
length: 11
D: .
CDR3: CASSFLETQYF
DNA: TGTGCCAGCAGCTTCCTTGAGACCCAGTACTTC

V: TRBV30
J: TRBJ2-1
size: .
length: 16
D: .
CDR3: CAWRSYSGGSGNEQFF
DNA: TGTGCCTGGAGGAGTTACTCAGGGGGGTCGGGAAATGAGCAGTTCTTC

V: TRBV4-2
J: TRBJ2-5
size: .
length: 17
D: .
CDR3: CASSQDPRGSRAETQYF
DNA: TGTGCCAGCAGCCAAGACCCCAGGGGTAGTCGGGCGGAGACCCAGTACTTC

V: TRBV12-5
J: TRBJ1-1
size: .
length: 13
D: TRBD1
CDR3: CASRGQGGTEAFF
DNA: TGTGCTAGCCGCGGACAGGGAGGCACTGAAGCTTTCTTT

V: TRBV7-2
J: TRBJ1-5
size: .
length: 16
D: .
CDR3: CASSLAQPLSNQPQHF
DNA: TGTGCCAGCAGCTTAGCACAGCCACTCAGCAATCAGCCCCAGCATTTT

V: TRBV6-5
J: TRBJ1-5
size: .
length: 15
D: .
CDR3: CASRETRGRDQPQHF
DNA: TGTGCCAGCAGGGAGACCAGGGGAAGGGATCAGCCCCAGCATTTT

V: TRBV4-1
J: TRBJ2-2
size: .
length: 18
D: TRBD2
CDR3: CASSQRTSGGRNTGELFF
DNA: TGCGCCAGCAGCCAGCGGACTAGCGGGGGGAGGAACACCGGGGAGCTGTTTTTT

V: TRBV4-3
J: TRBJ1-2
size: .
length: 18
D: TRBD1
CDR3: CASSQDPAGGTPRDGYTF
DNA: TGCGCCAGCAGCCAAGATCCCGCAGGGGGCACGCCGCGGGATGGCTACACCTTC

V: TRBV5-1
J: TRBJ1-2
size: .
length: 16
D: .
CDR3: CASSSPQGGSGYGYTF
DNA: TGCGCCAGCAGCTCGCCTCAGGGAGGGTCTGGTTATGGCTACACCTTC

V: TRBV5-1
J: TRBJ1-2
size: .
length: 14
D: .
CDR3: CASREDRTNYGYTF
DNA: TGCGCCAGCAGAGAGGACAGAACAAACTATGGCTACACCTTC

V: TRBV7-7
J: TRBJ2-2
size: .
length: 15
D: .
CDR3: CASSLGGVNTGELFF
DNA: TGTGCCAGCAGCTTAGGGGGGGTGAACACCGGGGAGCTGTTTTTT

V: TRBV30
J: TRBJ2-1
size: .
length: 12
D: .
CDR3: CAWSEPYNEQFF
DNA: TGTGCCTGGAGTGAGCCTTACAATGAGCAGTTCTTC

V: TRBV7-9
J: TRBJ1-1
size: .
length: 14
D: .
CDR3: CASSLGAQNTEAFF
DNA: TGTGCCAGCAGCTTAGGCGCCCAGAACACTGAAGCTTTCTTT

V: TRBV14
J: TRBJ2-7
size: .
length: 15
D: TRBD2
CDR3: CASSIKAGGMNEQYF
DNA: TGTGCCAGCAGCATTAAAGCGGGAGGGATGAACGAGCAGTACTTC

V: TRBV2
J: TRBJ1-2
size: .
length: 18
D: TRBD1
CDR3: CASRKGQGATQVSYGYTF
DNA: TGTGCCAGCAGGAAAGGACAGGGGGCGACACAGGTTTCATATGGCTACACCTTC

V: TRBV5-8
J: TRBJ2-5
size: few
length: 13
D: .
CDR3: CASSFVQGGTQYF
DNA: TGTGCCAGCAGCTTTGTGCAGGGGGGGACCCAGTACTTC

V: TRBV30
J: TRBJ1-5
size: .
length: 13
D: TRBD1
CDR3: CAWSRDRTLPQHF
DNA: TGTGCCTGGAGCCGGGACAGAACGCTTCCCCAGCATTTT

V: TRBV4-3
J: TRBJ2-7
size: .
length: 15
D: TRBD1
CDR3: CASSRGTGESYEQYF
DNA: TGCGCCAGCAGCCGCGGGACAGGCGAATCCTACGAGCAGTACTTC

V: TRBV5-1
J: TRBJ2-7
size: .
length: 12
D: .
CDR3: CASSSSSYEQYF
DNA: TGCGCCAGCAGCTCGAGCTCCTACGAGCAGTACTTC

V: TRBV29-1
J: TRBJ1-1
size: .
length: 12
D: .
CDR3: CSVQGGGTEAFF
DNA: TGCAGCGTTCAGGGTGGTGGCACTGAAGCTTTCTTT

V: TRBV5-1
J: TRBJ1-4
size: .
length: 15
D: TRBD1
CDR3: CASSGVGTGVEKLFF
DNA: TGCGCCAGCAGCGGCGTTGGGACAGGGGTTGAAAAACTGTTTTTT

V: TRBV5-1
J: TRBJ1-1
size: once
length: 12
D: TRBD1
CDR3: CASSQGVTEAFF
DNA: TGCGCCAGCAGCCAGGGGGTCACTGAAGCTTTCTTT

V: TRBV4-2
J: TRBJ2-1
size: .
length: 16
D: .
CDR3: CASSQDPQGRYNEQFF
DNA: TGTGCCAGCAGCCAAGACCCCCAGGGTCGGTACAATGAGCAGTTCTTC

V: TRBV7-6
J: TRBJ1-1
size: .
length: 15
D: .
CDR3: CASSLDQIMNTEAFF
DNA: TGTGCCAGCAGCTTAGATCAGATTATGAACACTGAAGCTTTCTTT

V: TRBV5-1
J: TRBJ1-2
size: .
length: 13
D: .
CDR3: CASSAAGVGGYTF
DNA: TGCGCCAGCAGCGCCGCGGGTGTTGGGGGCTACACCTTC

V: TRBV15
J: TRBJ1-5
size: .
length: 16
D: TRBD1
CDR3: CATSRDRGQGGQPQHF
DNA: TGTGCCACCAGCAGAGATAGAGGACAGGGAGGACAGCCCCAGCATTTT

V: TRBV7-8
J: TRBJ2-5
size: .
length: 17
D: .
CDR3: CASSSRLAARTQETQYF
DNA: TGTGCCAGCAGCTCGAGGCTGGCGGCAAGAACACAAGAGACCCAGTACTTC

V: TRBV27
J: TRBJ1-1
size: .
length: 14
D: .
CDR3: CASSPRGENTEAFF
DNA: TGTGCCAGCAGTCCCCGGGGGGAGAACACTGAAGCTTTCTTT

V: TRBV4-3
J: TRBJ1-2
size: few
length: 14
D: .
CDR3: CASSQERAQGGYTF
DNA: TGCGCCAGCAGCCAAGAGCGGGCCCAAGGAGGCTACACCTTC

V: TRBV5-1
J: TRBJ2-3
size: .
length: 16
D: .
CDR3: CASSLQGGGATDTQYF
DNA: TGCGCCAGCAGCCTCCAGGGTGGGGGGGCAACAGATACGCAGTATTTT

V: TRBV19
J: TRBJ2-5
size: .
length: 14
D: .
CDR3: CASSTTGGTGEQYF
DNA: TGTGCCAGTAGTACAACCGGTGGGACGGGAGAGCAGTACTTC

V: TRBV27
J: TRBJ1-1
size: once
length: 14
D: .
CDR3: CASHREAGFTEAFF
DNA: TGTGCCAGCCACCGGGAGGCGGGGTTCACTGAAGCTTTCTTT

V: TRBV10-1
J: TRBJ2-1
size: .
length: 17
D: .
CDR3: CASSATSGSPVLNEQFF
DNA: TGCGCCAGCAGTGCTACTTCCGGGAGCCCAGTTCTTAATGAGCAGTTCTTC

V: TRBV7-8
J: TRBJ2-2
size: .
length: 15
D: TRBD2
CDR3: CASSPSGRGTGELFF
DNA: TGTGCCAGCAGCCCTAGCGGGAGAGGCACCGGGGAGCTGTTTTTT

V: TRBV5-1
J: TRBJ2-7
size: .
length: 12
D: .
CDR3: CASSFDRRERYF
DNA: TGCGCCAGCAGTTTCGACCGTCGCGAGCGGTACTTC

V: TRBV7-9
J: TRBJ2-7
size: .
length: 15
D: TRBD2
CDR3: CASSSTSGRSEEQYF
DNA: TGTGCCAGCAGCTCGACTAGCGGGAGGTCGGAAGAGCAGTACTTC

V: TRBV14
J: TRBJ2-3
size: .
length: 19
D: TRBD1
CDR3: CASSQIWAPGQGRTDTQYF
DNA: TGTGCCAGCAGCCAGATCTGGGCCCCGGGACAGGGACGCACAGATACGCAGTATTTT

V: TRBV18
J: TRBJ2-6
size: .
length: 17
D: .
CDR3: CASSPRQVSSGANVLTF
DNA: TGTGCCAGCTCACCAAGACAGGTCAGCTCTGGGGCCAACGTCCTGACTTTC

V: TRBV11-3
J: TRBJ2-4
size: .
length: 15
D: .
CDR3: CASSLASSARNIQYF
DNA: TGTGCCAGCAGCTTAGCGTCTAGCGCCCGCAACATTCAGTACTTC

V: TRBV9
J: TRBJ1-2
size: .
length: 12
D: .
CDR3: CASSQDSYGYTF
DNA: TGTGCCAGCAGCCAGGACAGCTATGGCTACACCTTC